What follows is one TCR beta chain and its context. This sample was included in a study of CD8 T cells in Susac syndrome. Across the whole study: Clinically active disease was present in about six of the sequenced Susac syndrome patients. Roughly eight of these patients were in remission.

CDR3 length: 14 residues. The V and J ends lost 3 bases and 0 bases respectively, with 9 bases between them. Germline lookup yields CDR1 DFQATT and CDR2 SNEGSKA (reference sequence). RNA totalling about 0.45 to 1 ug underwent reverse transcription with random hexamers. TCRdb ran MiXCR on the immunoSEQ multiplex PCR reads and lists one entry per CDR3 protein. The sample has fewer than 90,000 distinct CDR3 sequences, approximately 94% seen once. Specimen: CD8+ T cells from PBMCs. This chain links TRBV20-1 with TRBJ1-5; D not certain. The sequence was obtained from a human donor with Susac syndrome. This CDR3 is CSARRIDSNQPQHF. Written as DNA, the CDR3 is TGCAGTGCTAGGAGGATTGATAGCAATCAGCCCCAGCATTTT.